The clone carrying this T cell receptor (beta chain) has a handful of counts. What it recognizes is unknown. Prior to sequencing, the ViraFEST assay stimulated PBMC with viral peptide pools, which expanded the antigen-specific CD4+ T cells. Upon completion of around 9 days in culture, CD4+ T cells were isolated. Participants were vaccinated with two doses of either the BNT162b2 or mRNA-1273 vaccine. Cultures of some 2.2 million PBMC per well contained 9 to 10 IU/ml IL-2 plus 10 ug/ml peptides. The sample belongs to a study of vaccination effects on CD4 cells after COVID-19. This table comes from immunoSEQ multiplex PCR, and its TCRdb copy is limited to in-frame clones, with some not included. The repertoire holds tens of thousands of clones, with more than 60% as singletons. Germline CDR1 SEHNR, CDR2 FQNEAQ (reference sequence). Trimming at V came to 1 base and at J to 6 bases, leaving 8 bases not matched to a gene. The CDR3 totals 16 residues.

The gene calls are TRBV7-9 and TRBJ1-5, with TRBD1 matching over 8 bases. This TCR was recovered from a human donor who received a COVID-19 vaccine. Sample: CD4+ T cells from PBMCs cultured with HCoV-NL63 spike peptides, taken after COVID-19 vaccination. CDR3 DNA sequence: TGTGCCAGCAGCTTAGTCGACAGGGGATGGGTTCAGCCCCAGCATTTT. Its translation: CASSLVDRGWVQPQHF.